Given below is one T cell receptor beta chain in context. The sample comes from a study of blood T cell repertoires in COVID-19. At the level of the study: Sites across the United States, Italy and Spain contributed samples from acute and convalescent COVID-19. Sources were T cells, B-cell-depleted T cells, or PBMCs; the material itself was cDNA or gDNA.

Clones were sequenced by immunoSEQ multiplex PCR, and TCRdb holds only the in-frame ones, with some missing. The sample yields 130,000 or so clones, approximately 90% seen once. This CDR3 is built from 12 residues. Germline V lookup: CDR1 SGHVS, CDR2 FQNEAQ. Trimming cost V 5 bases and J 6 bases; bases outside gene matches: 3. What was sequenced was peripheral blood. The clonotype originates from a man aged 45-65 years with active or convalescent COVID-19. The chain carries TRBV7-8 and TRBJ2-7, with TRBD2 matching over 8 bases. The chain's CDR3 is CASSRRGGEQYF. Here the CDR3 DNA reads TGTGCCAGCAGCCGCCGGGGGGGCGAGCAGTACTTC.